This T cell receptor (beta chain) was retrieved from a study of blood T cell repertoires in COVID-19. The ends were cut back, 0 bases at V and 4 bases at J, with 13 bases in the middle. CDR1 is SGHNT, CDR2 YENEEA, per germline. The CDR3 covers 16 residues. Only in-frame clones appear in the TCRdb table, and some are missing; sequencing was by immunoSEQ multiplex PCR. The sample records 260,000 or so clones, just over 85% being singletons. Sample: PBMCs or T cells enriched from blood (not recorded which). The TCR was taken from a man between 18 and 29 years old who had recovered from COVID-19. The chain joins TRBV11-3 to TRBJ2-1; D may be TRBD1 (5 bases). CDR3 region: CASSLDGAGRYNEQFF. In DNA, the CDR3 is TGTGCCAGCAGCTTAGATGGGGCCGGCAGGTACAATGAGCAGTTCTTC.